This T cell receptor (beta chain) originates from a study of blood T cell repertoires in COVID-19. As for the study in general: The United States, Italy and Spain provided the acute and convalescent COVID-19 samples.

Method: immunoSEQ multiplex PCR; TCRdb's copy keeps in-frame clones and lacks some. This table holds fewer than 200,000 clones, around 82% found once. The source of this sequence is a man between 60 and 75 years old who had recovered from COVID-19. The material sequenced was peripheral blood.

The CDR3 region is CASSQDLANRQNYGYTF. CDR3 nucleotide sequence: TGCGCCAGCAGCCAAGATCTCGCAAACAGACAGAACTATGGCTACACCTTC. V usage is TRBV4-3 and J usage is TRBJ1-2; D perhaps matches TRBD1 (5 bases). The CDR3 runs to 17 residues. The ends were cut back, 0 bases at V and 2 bases at J, with 16 bases in the middle. The V gene's germline CDR1 is LGHNA and CDR2 YSLEER.